The rows below give T cell receptor beta chains drawn from one sample of a study of CD8+ T cells in alopecia areata. Profiling relied on immunoSEQ multiplex PCR, and the TCRdb table lists in-frame clones only, not all of them. Of about 130,000 clones detected, over 50% appear once; the ten largest clones hold less than 5.5%. The material sequenced was CD4+ T cells sorted from blood, taken at week 0. The receptor source for this set is a human donor with alopecia areata. CDR3s include the opening cysteine and the closing phenylalanine or tryptophan. A D gene is named only where the DNA matches it firmly. Some rows mark clone size as missing; the rest say once, few, many or name a class of expanded clone.

V,D,size,J,CDR3,DNA
TRBV28,NA,once,TRBJ2-3,CASREGTDTQYF,TGTGCCAGCAGGGAGGGGACAGATACGCAGTATTTT
TRBV25-1,TRBD2,NA,TRBJ2-5,CASSRRTSGSFPETQYF,TGTGCCAGCAGCCGAAGAACTAGCGGGAGTTTCCCAGAGACCCAGTACTTC
TRBV2,NA,few,TRBJ2-5,CASTLDRIQYF,TGTGCCAGCACTCTAGACAGAATCCAGTACTTC
TRBV6-6,NA,NA,TRBJ2-7,CASSDPGIQDYEQYF,TGTGCCAGCAGTGACCCGGGTATTCAGGACTACGAGCAGTACTTC
TRBV7-2,NA,NA,TRBJ1-1,CASSFTQGGEAFF,TGTGCCAGCAGCTTTACACAGGGAGGGGAAGCTTTCTTT
TRBV29-1,NA,NA,TRBJ1-2,CSVEGGDYGYTF,TGCAGCGTTGAAGGAGGGGACTATGGCTACACCTTC
TRBV28,NA,NA,TRBJ1-2,CAITNYGYTF,TGTGCCATAACTAACTATGGCTACACCTTC
TRBV7-2,TRBD2,few,TRBJ2-1,CASSLVSSGGVKNEQFF,TGTGCCAGCAGCTTAGTATCGAGCGGGGGGGTAAAGAATGAGCAGTTCTTC
TRBV5-4,TRBD1,once,TRBJ1-1,CASSSRGRREAFF,TGTGCCAGCAGCTCTAGGGGGCGTAGGGAAGCTTTCTTT
TRBV7-7,NA,NA,TRBJ2-5,CASSPGSAETQYF,TGTGCCAGCAGCCCCGGTAGCGCGGAGACCCAGTACTTC
TRBV7-3,TRBD2,once,TRBJ2-1,CASAGGSRDEQFF,TGTGCCAGTGCGGGAGGGAGTAGGGATGAGCAGTTCTTC
TRBV19,NA,NA,TRBJ2-5,CASSTTGLLTAQYF,TGTGCCAGTAGTACCACGGGACTCCTAACTGCCCAGTACTTC
TRBV30,NA,once,TRBJ2-3,CAWSVGGSSESTDTQYF,TGTGCCTGGAGTGTAGGCGGGTCTAGCGAAAGCACAGATACGCAGTATTTT
TRBV7-3,NA,NA,TRBJ1-2,CASSLAPFNYGYTF,TGTGCCAGCAGCTTAGCCCCATTCAACTATGGCTACACCTTC
TRBV2,NA,few,TRBJ1-1,CASTLGENTEAFF,TGTGCCAGCACCCTGGGTGAGAACACTGAAGCTTTCTTT
TRBV28,TRBD1,NA,TRBJ2-7,CASSLLGTEHYEQYF,TGTGCCAGCAGTTTACTGGGGACAGAGCACTACGAGCAGTACTTC
TRBV30,TRBD1,NA,TRBJ1-2,CAWGDRDYGYTF,TGTGCCTGGGGGGACAGAGACTATGGCTACACCTTC